This T cell receptor (beta chain) emerged from a study of radiotherapy plus CTLA-4 blockade in lung cancer (dated by TCRdb to the late 2010s). Study-wide context: Objective responses were observed in 18% of enrolled patients, and disease control was achieved in roughly 29%.

As concerns this clone: The antigen it binds to is not known. The sample holds no much larger clone one base away, and base qualities are not on file.

Trimming removed 0 bases from V and 4 bases from J, leaving 8 bases between the germline ends. CDR1 and CDR2 are read off the germline V gene as SGHRS and YFSETQ. The CDR3 starts with the cysteine, ends with the phenylalanine, and has 13 residues. The sequence is cut down to CDR3 DNA, 39 bases in frame from base 1. The study evaluated CTLA-4 blockade (ipilimumab) given together with focal radiation therapy in patients who had chemo-refractory metastatic non-small-cell lung cancer. Libraries were made using the immunoSEQ multiplex PCR assay. Imported from immuneACCESS, the table was reduced by TCRdb to in-frame sequences with V and J called. These copies leave out some clones; in studies compared against another copy, an unresolved V gene accounts for under half, and the cause of the remainder is not known. The sample table records some 46,000 clones; approximately 71% of these occur just once. About 2.7% of the sample is taken by the ten largest.

The study at large found these results: Early dynamic changes in blood T cell clones, together with increased serum interferon-beta after radiation, were reported as the strongest predictors of response. After treatment with radiotherapy and ipilimumab, TCR clones that came from tumors expanded in the peripheral blood.

Sequenced here: peripheral blood, sampled from a patient treated with radiotherapy plus ipilimumab. Recombination joined TRBV5-1 with TRBJ2-7, with an unclear D gene assignment. The clonotype comes from a human donor with non-small cell lung cancer whose response to radiotherapy plus ipilimumab could not be evaluated. The CDR3 protein sequence reads: CASSLVGNYEQYF. The sequence in DNA is TGCGCCAGCAGCTTGGTGGGCAATTACGAGCAGTACTTC.